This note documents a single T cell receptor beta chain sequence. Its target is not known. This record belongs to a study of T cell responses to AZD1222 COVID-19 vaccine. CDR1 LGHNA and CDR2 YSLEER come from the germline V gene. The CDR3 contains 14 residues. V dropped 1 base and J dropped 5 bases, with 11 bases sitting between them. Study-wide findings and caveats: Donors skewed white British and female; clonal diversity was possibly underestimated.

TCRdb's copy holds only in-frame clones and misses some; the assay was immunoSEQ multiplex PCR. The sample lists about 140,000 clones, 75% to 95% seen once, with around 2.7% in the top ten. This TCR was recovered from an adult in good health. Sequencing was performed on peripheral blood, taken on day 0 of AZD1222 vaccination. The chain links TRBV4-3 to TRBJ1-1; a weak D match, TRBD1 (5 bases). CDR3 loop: CASSQASPGTEAFF. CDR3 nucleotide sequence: TGCGCCAGCAGCCAAGCTTCCCCAGGGACTGAAGCTTTCTTT.